This passage covers 30 T cell receptor beta chains from one sample sequenced in a study of long-term antiretroviral therapy in people with HIV. With survey level as its setting, the immunoSEQ assay was v3.0. TCRdb's copy holds only in-frame clones and misses some; the assay was immunoSEQ multiplex PCR. The table has 30,000 or so clones, about 98% seen once. The sequencing used unsorted PBMCs, collected 7.6 years after starting antiretroviral therapy. The receptor source for this set is a man between 25 and 39 years old with HIV.

V gene TRBV7-8 combines with J gene TRBJ1-4, with D uncertain. V lost 2 bases to trimming and J lost 6 bases, with 16 bases between them. The CDR3 covers 16 residues. Germline CDR1 reads SGHVS; CDR2 reads FQNEAQ. The CDR3: CASSLFRTPRDEKLFF. CDR3 DNA sequence: TGTGCCAGCAGCTTATTCAGGACCCCGAGAGATGAAAAACTGTTTTTT. Full variable domain (outside the CDR3, taken from reference TRBV7-8 and TRBJ1-4): GAGVSQSPRYKVAKRGQDVALRCDPISGHVSLFWYQQALGQGPEFLTYFQNEAQLDKSGLPSDRFFAERPEGSVSTLKIQRTQQEDSAVYLCASSLFRTPRDEKLFFGSGTQLSVL.

This chain links TRBV7-9 with TRBJ2-6, with D possibly matching TRBD1 (5 bases). Trimming removed 9 bases from V and 0 bases from J, with 15 bases in between. This CDR3 has 16 residues. CDR1 SEHNR and CDR2 FQNEAQ come from the germline V gene (reference sequence). The CDR3: CASSKDGASGANVLTF. The CDR3 DNA sequence: TGTGCCAGTTCCAAGGATGGGGCCTCTGGGGCCAACGTCCTGACTTTC.

The V gene is TRBV9, the J gene TRBJ2-1; 8 bases match TRBD1. There are 17 residues in the CDR3. V lost 3 bases to trimming and J lost 5 bases; unmatched junction nucleotides: 13. CDR1 is SGDLS and CDR2 is YYNGEE in the germline V gene. The CDR3: CASSEGSWTGKNNEQFF. DNA for the CDR3: TGTGCCAGCAGCGAGGGGTCCTGGACAGGGAAGAACAATGAGCAGTTCTTC.

CDR3 protein: CASSPGPTTGETQYF. The CDR3, as DNA: TGTGCCAGCAGTCCAGGACCCACAACGGGAGAGACCCAGTACTTC. The gene calls are TRBV5-5 and TRBJ2-5, with unresolved D. The length of the CDR3 is 15 residues. Germline assignment: CDR1 SGHKS and CDR2 YYEKEE (reference sequence). Trimming left V 5 bases short and J 4 bases short, with 18 bases between.

V and J are TRBV7-3 and TRBJ2-7, with D perhaps matching TRBD1 (6 bases). Between the trimmed V and J ends, which lost 5 bases and 4 bases, there was a span of 18 bases. CDR1 and CDR2 (germline): SGHTA, FQGTGA. The CDR3 runs 15 residues. The CDR3 spells CASSLPGTTPYEQYF. For the CDR3, the DNA is TGTGCCAGCAGCCTCCCCGGGACAACCCCATACGAGCAGTACTTC.

The chain recombines TRBV19 with TRBJ1-5; a possible D gene is TRBD1 (6 bases). The CDR3 contains 15 residues. Germline values: CDR1 LNHDA, CDR2 SQIVND (reference sequence). V was pared by 4 bases and J by 4 bases, with 14 bases between. DNA for the CDR3: TGTGCCAGTAGTACCCTCCGGGACAAGAATCAGCCCCAGCATTTT. It codes for CASSTLRDKNQPQHF.

The CDR3 coding sequence is TGTGCCAGCAGCCCTATGATCACCCTTAGGTATGGCTACACCTTC. Amino acids: CASSPMITLRYGYTF. The rearrangement joins TRBV7-9 to TRBJ1-2; D is undetermined. Germline-derived CDR1 and CDR2 are SEHNR and FQNEAQ (reference sequence). V gave up 5 bases and J gave up 5 bases, with 18 bases separating them. This CDR3 is built from 15 residues.

The chain carries TRBV19 and TRBJ2-1; no clear D gene. This CDR3 spans 16 amino acids. Trimming stripped 4 bases from V and 3 bases from J, with 16 bases between. CDR1 and CDR2 from the germline V gene are LNHDA and SQIVND (reference sequence). The CDR3 region has the DNA TGTGCCAGTAGTAGACCGACATCAGCCGACTACAATGAGCAGTTCTTC. It specifies CASSRPTSADYNEQFF.

The gene calls are TRBV12-1 and TRBJ2-7; the table's D call, TRBD1, has no DNA check behind it. TRBV12-1 is classified as a pseudogene. The CDR3 has 15 amino acids. CDR3 protein: CASLITGGKFHEQYF. The CDR3 DNA follows: TGTGCCAGCCTCATAACAGGGGGCAAGTTCCACGAGCAGTACTTC.

This chain links TRBV19 with TRBJ2-3, with D possibly matching TRBD1 (5 bases). The CDR3 is 16 residues long. Trimming removed 4 bases at V and 0 bases at J, with 14 bases between. The germline gives CDR1 LNHDA, CDR2 SQIVND (reference sequence). DNA of the CDR3: TGTGCCAGTAGTAGGGTAGGGGTTTCTAGCACAGATACGCAGTATTTT. Its protein product is CASSRVGVSSTDTQYF.

The chain has TRBV7-9 and TRBJ1-1; D gene uncertain. V gave up 5 bases and J gave up 4 bases, with 14 bases separating them. The CDR3 totals 14 residues. Germline V CDR1 and CDR2: SEHNR, FQNEAQ (reference sequence). As DNA, the CDR3 is TGTGCCAGCAGCCCCCGGGGTGCGAGCACTGAAGCTTTCTTT. Amino acid sequence: CASSPRGASTEAFF.

Here the CDR3 reads CSVDTSGREETQYF. The CDR3 DNA reads as TGCAGCGTTGATACTAGCGGGAGAGAAGAGACCCAGTACTTC. The chain has TRBV29-1 and TRBJ2-5; 11 bases agree with TRBD2. Trimming at V came to 3 bases and at J to 3 bases, leaving 3 bases not matched to a gene. Germline assignment: CDR1 SQVTM and CDR2 ANQGSEA. The CDR3 spans 14 residues.

The chain has TRBV5-1 and TRBJ2-1; the D call may be TRBD1 or TRBD2 (5 bases each). V was clipped by 0 bases and J by 8 bases, with 21 bases between them. Germline CDR1 SGHRS, CDR2 YFSETQ. The CDR3 sequence is 17 residues long. The CDR3 is CASSLEGDASAFDEQFF. In DNA, the CDR3 is TGCGCCAGCAGCTTGGAAGGGGACGCCTCAGCATTCGATGAGCAGTTCTTC.

The gene calls are TRBV5-4 and TRBJ2-1, with TRBD2 matching 8 bases. V trimming: 6 bases; J trimming: 8 bases; junction bases outside the gene matches: 4. This CDR3 has 12 amino acids. Per germline, CDR1 SGHNT and CDR2 YYREEE (reference sequence). The CDR3 loop is CASTSGWDEQFF. CDR3 nucleotides: TGTGCCAGCACTAGCGGGTGGGATGAGCAGTTCTTC.

By share, this clone ranks as large. The chain carries TRBV6-5 and TRBJ2-3, with a possible D match to TRBD2 (7 bases). The CDR3 is made up of 15 amino acids. CDR1 and CDR2 (germline): MNHEY, SVGAGI. V dropped 0 bases and J dropped 5 bases, with 12 bases sitting between them. The chain's CDR3 is CASSYSGGAGDTQYF. The CDR3 DNA reads TGTGCCAGCAGTTACTCGGGGGGGGCGGGAGATACGCAGTATTTT.

The rearrangement joins TRBV29-1 to TRBJ2-5, with TRBD1 identical over 12 bases. The CDR3 is 15 amino acids. From germline, CDR1 is SQVTM and CDR2 ANQGSEA. The V and J ends lost 3 bases and 4 bases, in that order; junction bases with no gene match: 6. The CDR3 nucleotides are TGCAGCGTTGAGGGGACAGGGGGCATCCGAGAGACCCAGTACTTC. Protein product: CSVEGTGGIRETQYF.

The chain recombines TRBV2 with TRBJ1-6, with D possibly being TRBD1 (5 bases). The CDR3 consists of 17 residues. Between the trimmed V and J ends, which lost 6 bases and 0 bases, there was a span of 15 bases. CDR1 is SNHLY, CDR2 FYNNEI, per germline. Here the CDR3 DNA reads TGTGCCAGCAGCCAAGACCCCGGGGGCTCCTATAATTCACCCCTCCACTTT. Translating gives CASSQDPGGSYNSPLHF.

V gene TRBV14 combines with J gene TRBJ2-1; D might be TRBD2 (6 bases). Per germline, CDR1 SGHDN and CDR2 FVKESK. V gave up 0 bases and J gave up 5 bases, with 17 bases separating them. The CDR3 is made up of 17 amino acids. CDR3 nucleotides: TGTGCCAGCAGCCAAGACCCACAGGCAGGAGGGCACAATGAGCAGTTCTTC. It specifies CASSQDPQAGGHNEQFF.

The V and J genes are TRBV11-2 and TRBJ2-1; D not resolved. The CDR3 has 14 amino acids. V was shortened by 0 bases and J by 3 bases, with 6 bases between the two germline ends. Looked up from germline, CDR1 is SGHAT and CDR2 is FQNNGV. The CDR3 DNA is TGTGCCAGCAGCTTAGAAGACCACTACAATGAGCAGTTCTTC. Translating gives CASSLEDHYNEQFF.

The V and J genes are TRBV6-5 and TRBJ2-1, with 11 bases that match TRBD2. The CDR3 is 16 residues long. Germline CDR1 MNHEY, CDR2 SVGAGI. J lost 9 bases, V lost 1 base, and 8 bases had no gene match. The CDR3 sequence: CASSYYLAGGLGEQFF. DNA for the CDR3: TGTGCCAGCAGTTACTATTTAGCGGGGGGGCTCGGTGAGCAGTTCTTC.

CDR3 bases: TGCGCCAGCAGCCAGACTAGCGGGAGACCGGGCGGGGAGCTGTTTTTT. Residues: CASSQTSGRPGGELFF. The chain has TRBV5-1 and TRBJ2-2, with 12 positions matching TRBD2. Trimming cost V 4 bases and J 7 bases; bases outside gene matches: 8. The germline gives CDR1 SGHRS, CDR2 YFSETQ. The length of the CDR3 is 16 residues.

The rearrangement links TRBV5-5 to TRBJ2-7; D is perhaps TRBD1 or TRBD2 (5 bases each). Germline-derived CDR1 and CDR2 are SGHKS and YYEKEE (reference sequence). V was shortened by 0 bases and J by 2 bases, with 12 bases between the two germline ends. This CDR3 contains 15 residues. CDR3 residues: CASSLGGTGPYEQYF. In nucleotides, the CDR3 is TGTGCCAGCAGCTTGGGGGGGACGGGGCCCTACGAGCAGTACTTC.

The gene calls are TRBV29-1 and TRBJ1-1; the match to TRBD1 covers 7 bases. The CDR3 is 14 residues long. V was pared by 3 bases and J by 1 base, with 5 bases of the junction left unmatched. Germline V lookup: CDR1 SQVTM, CDR2 ANQGSEA. As DNA, the CDR3 is TGCAGCGTTGATCTTAACAGGGGGAACACTGAAGCTTTCTTT. Its protein is CSVDLNRGNTEAFF.

This chain joins TRBV4-1 and TRBJ1-2; D is perhaps TRBD1 (5 bases). V was trimmed by 2 bases and J by 5 bases, leaving 21 bases between them. Germline CDR1 MGHRA, CDR2 YSYEKL. This CDR3 spans 17 amino acids. CDR3 residues: CASSQTTARDGWYGYTF. The CDR3 bases are TGCGCCAGCAGCCAAACCACTGCCCGGGACGGGTGGTATGGCTACACCTTC.

This clone was recorded once. The rearrangement links TRBV2 to TRBJ1-2; TRBD1 is a possible D gene (6 bases). There are 12 residues in the CDR3. Germline V gene sequence: CDR1 SNHLY, CDR2 FYNNEI. V was shortened by 7 bases and J by 6 bases, with 12 bases between the two germline ends. CDR3 nucleotide sequence: TGTGCCAGCAACTGGGACATTCATGGCTACACCTTC. Protein: CASNWDIHGYTF.

This clone was picked up one time. The chain carries TRBV6-5 and TRBJ2-7; D may be TRBD2 (6 bases). Germline CDR1 is MNHEY and CDR2 is SVGAGI. Deletions cut 5 bases from V and 2 bases from J, with 10 bases between. This CDR3 has 13 amino acids. The CDR3 DNA is TGTGCCAGCAGTCCGGGACTCACCTACGAGCAGTACTTC. It codes for CASSPGLTYEQYF.

This sequence joins TRBV7-9 and TRBJ2-7; D unresolved. Germline V lookup: CDR1 SEHNR, CDR2 FQNEAQ (reference sequence). This CDR3 region has 12 residues. The V gene lost 1 base and the J gene lost 3 bases, with 4 bases spanning the gap. The CDR3 region is CASSLGDYEQYF. The CDR3 DNA reads as TGTGCCAGCAGCTTAGGAGACTACGAGCAGTACTTC.

This chain links TRBV6-5 with TRBJ2-5; possibly TRBD2 for D (7 bases). Germline CDR1 reads MNHEY; CDR2 reads SVGAGI. The CDR3 totals 11 residues. Trimming stripped 6 bases from V and 12 bases from J, with 14 bases between. This CDR3 is CASRKQGGEYF. The CDR3, as DNA: TGTGCCAGCAGAAAACAGGGAGGGGAGTACTTC.

The chain has TRBV7-6 and TRBJ2-7, with TRBD2 identical over 14 bases. Germline values: CDR1 SGHVS, CDR2 FNYEAQ. The junction had 7 bases not matched to a gene; V was cut back by 0 bases and J by 6 bases. CDR3 length equals 17 residues. DNA for the CDR3: TGTGCCAGCAGCTTAGCACAGGGACTAGCGGGAGTTCGCGAGCAGTACTTC. Translated, it gives CASSLAQGLAGVREQYF.

The chain combines TRBV27 with TRBJ1-3; D might be TRBD1 (6 bases). CDR3 length equals 14 residues. The germline CDR1 and CDR2 sequences are MNHEY and SMNVEV (reference sequence). Trimming shortened V by 3 bases and J by 0 bases, and 6 bases separated the two germline ends. This CDR3 reads CASSLTGSGNTIYF. In nucleotides, the CDR3 is TGTGCCAGCAGTTTGACAGGCTCTGGAAACACCATATATTTT.